The T cell receptor beta chain described here comes from a study of blood T cell repertoires in COVID-19. As for the study in general: The study drew acute and convalescent COVID-19 samples from the United States, Italy and Spain. PBMCs, B-cell-depleted T cells, or T cells provided the cDNA or gDNA that made up the material.

For recovered donors of Cohort 3, there were two negative PCRs, clearance, or symptom resolution. CDR3 length: 20 residues. Per the germline V gene, CDR1 is SGHVS and CDR2 is FQNEAQ. V was pared by 0 bases and J by 0 bases, with 10 bases of the junction left unmatched. Per the study methods: It was from reference gene primer amplification that nucleated cell counts were estimated. The table came from immunoSEQ multiplex PCR; TCRdb's copy has only in-frame clones and leaves some out. D and trimming were read from the DNA, whereas the V and J calls and clone size are those reported in that table. The sample gives under 200,000 clones, approximately 77% of which show up once; 15% to 20% is in the top ten.

The chain joins TRBV7-8 to TRBJ2-2; TRBD2 matches 10 bases. The TCR originated in a man in his 60s who had recovered from COVID-19. The source material was PBMCs or T cells enriched from blood (not recorded which). The CDR3, as DNA: TGTGCCAGCAGCTTAGCGATAGCGGGAGGCCCCTCTGCGAACACCGGGGAGCTGTTTTTT. Translating it yields CASSLAIAGGPSANTGELFF.